This T cell receptor (beta chain) comes out of a study of graft-versus-host responses after intestinal transplantation. Study-level information: Anti-thymocyte globulin induction, then tacrolimus and steroids for about three years, went to all recipients.

In regard to this clone: Its antigen is still unknown.

Graft samples were processed, releasing intraepithelial and lamina propria lymphocytes. Study-level points and caveats: GvH clones detected in recipient marrow included some appearing first in ileum or blood.

Assay used: immunoSEQ multiplex PCR; TCRdb lists only in-frame clones, some missing. Here the sample spans 15,000 or so clones, approximately 79% being singletons. This sequence was found in a human patient who received an intestinal transplant, so some T cells may come from the graft donor. Sequenced material: ileum tissue, taken 17 days after transplant.

For the CDR3, the DNA is TGTGCCAGCAGCTTTAAGGGGGCGGGCAATCAGCCCCAGCATTTT. Translated: CASSFKGAGNQPQHF. The V gene is TRBV7-9, the J gene TRBJ1-5, with 7 bases matching TRBD1. CDR1 and CDR2 (germline): SEHNR, FQNEAQ (reference sequence). Trimming removed 3 bases from V and 2 bases from J; junction bases left unmatched: 4. This CDR3 contains 15 residues.